This is a list of T cell receptor beta chains from one sample in a study of cytomegalovirus exposure and HLA in healthy donors. Profiling relied on immunoSEQ multiplex PCR, and the TCRdb table lists in-frame clones only, not all of them. The listing records 74,000 or so clones. Sequenced material: PBMCs. All receptors derive from a woman in her sixties or seventies in good health and CMV-seronegative. Both conserved end residues are part of each CDR3. The D gene is left open where the match is weak.

j_call | d_call | v_call | cdr3_nt | cdr3_aa
TRBJ2-7 | . | TRBV28 | TGTGCCAGCAGATTTGGGGGGTCCTCCTACGAGCAGTACTTC | CASRFGGSSYEQYF
TRBJ2-7 | . | TRBV6-1 | TGTGCCAGCAGTGAAGCCCAGGGTGCAGGCCCCTACGAGCAGTACTTC | CASSEAQGAGPYEQYF
TRBJ2-7 | TRBD1 | TRBV4-2 | TGTGCCAGCAGCCAGTCAGACAGGGGGGACTACGAGCAGTACTTC | CASSQSDRGDYEQYF
TRBJ2-3 | . | TRBV10-3 | TGTGCCATCAGCCAGACTAGGCAAAGCACAGATACGCAGTATTTT | CAISQTRQSTDTQYF
TRBJ2-1 | . | TRBV2 | TGTGCCAGCAGCGCGCTGGGGGGCTCCTACAATGAGCAGTTCTTC | CASSALGGSYNEQFF
TRBJ2-5 | . | TRBV7-7 | TGTGCTAGCAGCTTAGAGGTCGGGGAGACCCAGTACTTC | CASSLEVGETQYF
TRBJ1-1 | TRBD1 | TRBV19 | TGTGCCAGTAGTAGGGACAGAGTGGTTCTGGACACTGAAGCTTTCTTT | CASSRDRVVLDTEAFF
TRBJ2-3 | TRBD2 | TRBV7-2 | TGTGCCAGCACACTTATGCCGGGGGGGAGCACAGATACGCAGTATTTT | CASTLMPGGSTDTQYF
TRBJ2-7 | TRBD2 | TRBV7-2 | TGTGCCAGCAGCTATAGCGGGGGGACCTACGAGCAGTACTTC | CASSYSGGTYEQYF
TRBJ2-7 | . | TRBV7-2 | TGTGCCAGCAGCTTAGTCGCAGGCTCCTACGAGCAGTACTTC | CASSLVAGSYEQYF
TRBJ2-7 | . | TRBV6-5 | TGTGCCAGCAGAATACTAGGATTCTACGAGCAGTACTTC | CASRILGFYEQYF
TRBJ1-1 | . | TRBV18 | TGTGCCAGCTCACCGAACCCTACAGGGATTGAAGCTTTCTTT | CASSPNPTGIEAFF
TRBJ2-1 | . | TRBV5-1 | TGCGCCAGCAGCTTGCAGGCAGGTGAGCAGTTCTTC | CASSLQAGEQFF
TRBJ2-3 | TRBD2 | TRBV5-1 | TGCGCCAGCAGCTCCGGGGGGGGAGGGGGCACAGATACGCAGTATTTT | CASSSGGGGGTDTQYF
TRBJ1-3 | TRBD1 | TRBV5-5 | TGTGCCAGCAGCTTGATGGACAGGCCTGGAAACACCATATATTTT | CASSLMDRPGNTIYF
TRBJ2-1 | TRBD2 | TRBV11-3 | TGTGCCAGCAGCTTAGATTCATGGGGGGGTGAGCAGTTCTTC | CASSLDSWGGEQFF
TRBJ2-7 | . | TRBV4-3 | TGCGCCAGCAGCCTTTCACGGGGTTACGACGAGCAGTACTTC | CASSLSRGYDEQYF
TRBJ1-1 | TRBD1 | TRBV19 | TGTGCCACTGCCCGGGACAGGGGGCTCCTGAACACTGAAGCTTTCTTT | CATARDRGLLNTEAFF
TRBJ2-1 | TRBD2 | TRBV4-2 | TGTGCCAGCAGTCAGGCGGGAGGGCGCTACAATGAGCAGTTCTTC | CASSQAGGRYNEQFF
TRBJ1-3 | . | TRBV7-6 | TGTGCCAGCAGCGTCGCGGGGGGAAACACCATATATTTT | CASSVAGGNTIYF
TRBJ1-4 | TRBD1 | TRBV28 | TGTGCCAGCAGTTTATTCCAAGACAGGGTTGGTGAAAAACTGTTTTTT | CASSLFQDRVGEKLFF
TRBJ2-6 | TRBD2 | TRBV6-1 | TGTGCCAGCAGTGAAGCTGGGGGGGTTATTATCCGCTCTGGGGCCAACGTCCTGACTTTC | CASSEAGGVIIRSGANVLTF
TRBJ2-3 | TRBD2 | TRBV11-2 | TGTGCCAGCAGCTTATATCTGAGCGGGAGTGCAGATACGCAGTATTTT | CASSLYLSGSADTQYF
TRBJ1-5 | . | TRBV28 | TGTGCCAGCAGTTTAAAGCGGACCAATCAGCCCCAGCATTTT | CASSLKRTNQPQHF
TRBJ2-5 | . | TRBV4-2 | TGTGCCAGCAGCCAAGTTAGCACAAACCAAGAGACCCAGTACTTC | CASSQVSTNQETQYF
TRBJ2-7 | TRBD2 | TRBV4-2 | TGTGCCAGCAGCCGTAGCGGGGGAGCCTACGAGCAGTACTTC | CASSRSGGAYEQYF
TRBJ2-3 | TRBD2 | TRBV15 | TGTGCCACCAGCAGCCGGGGGGAGGGCACAGATACGCAGTATTTT | CATSSRGEGTDTQYF
TRBJ1-2 | TRBD1 | TRBV5-1 | TGCGCCAGCAGCGGTGTACAGGGGGCTAACTATGGCTACACCTTC | CASSGVQGANYGYTF
TRBJ1-6 | . | TRBV2 | TGTGCCAGCAGGGTCCAGGACTTTAATTCACCCCTCCACTTT | CASRVQDFNSPLHF
TRBJ2-2 | TRBD2 | TRBV4-2 | TGTGCCAGCAGCCAAGAGTCTAGCGGGAACACCGGGGAGCTGTTTTTT | CASSQESSGNTGELFF
TRBJ2-1 | . | TRBV11-3 | TGTGCCAGCAGCTTAACGGGAAGAGGCAATGAGCAGTTCTTC | CASSLTGRGNEQFF
TRBJ2-3 | TRBD2 | TRBV6-1 | TGTGCCAGCAGAACTAGCGGGAGGGGTGGAGATACGCAGTATTTT | CASRTSGRGGDTQYF
TRBJ2-2 | TRBD2 | TRBV7-7 | TGTGCTAGCAGCCCCAGACTAGCGGGCGGAACCGGGGAGCTGTTTTTT | CASSPRLAGGTGELFF
TRBJ1-5 | TRBD1 | TRBV6-1 | TGTGCCAGCAGTGAATTCGGACAGGGCCTACGGGGGAGCAATCAGCCCCAGCATTTT | CASSEFGQGLRGSNQPQHF
TRBJ1-3 | TRBD1 | TRBV6-1 | TGTGCCAGCAGTGGTATGACAGGGCTGATTGGAAACACCATATATTTT | CASSGMTGLIGNTIYF
TRBJ2-3 | . | TRBV5-1 | TGCGCCAGCAGCTTGGGCCCAAACAAAGGCACAGATACGCAGTATTTT | CASSLGPNKGTDTQYF
TRBJ2-5 | . | TRBV9 | TGTGCCAGCAGCGTAGCTAGAGGAGAGACCCAGTACTTC | CASSVARGETQYF
TRBJ1-5 | . | TRBV7-9 | TGTGCCAGCTCCCCCCTCAATCAGCCCCAGCATTTT | CASSPLNQPQHF
TRBJ2-7 | TRBD2 | TRBV16 | TGTGCCAGCAGCCAATTTTGGACTAGCGGGAGGGCCGTCAGCTCCTACGAGCAGTACTTC | CASSQFWTSGRAVSSYEQYF
TRBJ1-4 | TRBD1 | TRBV28 | TGTGCCAGCAGTGCAGGACAGGGTGGGAATGAAAAACTGTTTTTT | CASSAGQGGNEKLFF
TRBJ1-1 | TRBD1 | TRBV28 | TGTGCCAGCAGTTTTAGTAGGACAGGCAGAACTGAAGCTTTCTTT | CASSFSRTGRTEAFF
TRBJ2-5 | . | TRBV7-2 | TGTGCCAGCAGCTTAGACACCGCCCAAGAGACCCAGTACTTC | CASSLDTAQETQYF
TRBJ2-1 | TRBD2 | TRBV6-1 | TGTGCCAGCAGTGATGGGACTACGCAATACAATGAGCAGTTCTTC | CASSDGTTQYNEQFF
TRBJ2-1 | TRBD1 | TRBV7-9 | TGTGCCAGCAGCTTATATTCGGGACAGGGGAACAATGAGCAGTTCTTC | CASSLYSGQGNNEQFF
TRBJ1-1 | TRBD1 | TRBV7-9 | TGTGCCAGCAGCTCCTACAAAGACAGGGGGGAGGAAGCTTTCTTT | CASSSYKDRGEEAFF
TRBJ1-1 | TRBD1 | TRBV6-1 | TGTGCCAGCAGTGCGAGGGGGCGCGACACTGAAGCTTTCTTT | CASSARGRDTEAFF
TRBJ2-5 | . | TRBV2 | TGTGCCAGCCGGGACAATCAAGAGACCCAGTACTTC | CASRDNQETQYF
TRBJ2-3 | TRBD2 | TRBV7-2 | TGTGCCAGCAGGCTAGCGGGAGGATTCGGCACAGATACGCAGTATTTT | CASRLAGGFGTDTQYF
TRBJ2-7 | . | TRBV7-9 | TGTGCCAGCAGCTTAGGTGTCGCGAGTCAGGGTGGAGAGCAGTACTTC | CASSLGVASQGGEQYF
TRBJ2-5 | TRBD1 | TRBV7-9 | TGTGCCAGCAGCTTAGGACAGGGTTGGGAGACCCAGTACTTC | CASSLGQGWETQYF
TRBJ2-2 | . | TRBV7-9 | TGTGCCAGCAGCGTTACCTCCGGACGGGGTTCCCGGGTCGGGGAGCTGTTTTTT | CASSVTSGRGSRVGELFF
TRBJ2-1 | TRBD2 | TRBV5-8 | TGTGCCAGCAGCATCGGACTAGCGGAGAGATCGAGCTCCTACAATGAGCAGTTCTTC | CASSIGLAERSSSYNEQFF
TRBJ1-1 | . | TRBV27 | TGTGCCAGCACCAGTACAGGGTATAACACTGAAGCTTTCTTT | CASTSTGYNTEAFF
TRBJ1-4 | . | TRBV7-6 | TGTGCCAGCAGCTTACAAGCGGCCACAACTAATGAAAAACTGTTTTTT | CASSLQAATTNEKLFF